This TCR beta chain comes out of a study of PD-1 blockade in classical Hodgkin lymphoma. Whole-study results and caveats: Baseline diversity was lower in partial responders and progressors than complete responders.

Libraries were prepared by immunoSEQ multiplex PCR; TCRdb keeps only in-frame clonotypes and omits some of them. The sample has tens of thousands of clones, around 80% seen once. Regarding time point: cycle 4 day 1 (C4D1), after 6 weeks of nivolumab. There was relapse after autologous stem cell transplantation in every patient, and there was variation in brentuximab vedotin exposure. About this clone itself: Its antigen is unidentified.

This CDR3 contains 15 residues. Germline V gene data show CDR1 as SNHLY and CDR2 as FYNNEI. Unmatched junction bases numbered 7, after V lost 4 bases and J lost 5 bases. The sample here was peripheral blood mononuclear cells (PBMCs), taken before the fourth cycle of nivolumab. The chain links TRBV2 to TRBJ2-5, with 10 bases lining up with TRBD2. This receptor was identified in a human donor with classical Hodgkin lymphoma. As DNA, the CDR3 is TGTGCCAGCAGTGTAGCGGGGGGCCTCCGGGAGACCCAGTACTTC. The encoded protein is CASSVAGGLRETQYF.